This entry lists 18 T cell receptor beta chains sequenced from one sample in a study of T cell responses to AZD1222 COVID-19 vaccine. Clones were sequenced by immunoSEQ multiplex PCR, and TCRdb holds only the in-frame ones, with some missing. The sample includes roughly 140,000 clones, approximately 86% of them seen just once. This specimen consisted of peripheral blood, obtained on day 0 of AZD1222 vaccination. Every receptor here comes from an adult in good health.

Written as DNA, the CDR3 is TGTGCCAGCAGTTACTCGAAAAGCCAGGTCAGGTCTGAAGCTTTCTTT. Translated, it gives CASSYSKSQVRSEAFF. The J gene is TRBJ1-1, the V gene TRBV6-5; D is ambiguous. V was cut by 0 bases and J by 6 bases, with 17 bases left in between. In germline, CDR1 is MNHEY, CDR2 SVGAGI. This CDR3 has 16 amino acids.

This clone was recorded a few times. The chain recombines TRBV4-2 with TRBJ2-7; 10 positions agree with TRBD2. Germline V gene data show CDR1 as LGHNA and CDR2 as YNFKEQ. The V segment lost 1 base and the J segment 0 bases; nucleotides outside the gene matches: 0. This CDR3 region has 15 residues. The CDR3 DNA reads TGTGCCAGCAGCCAAGGACTAGCGGGCTCCTACGAGCAGTACTTC. It yields the protein CASSQGLAGSYEQYF.

This chain joins TRBV30 and TRBJ1-2; D may be TRBD1 (5 bases). CDR3 length: 13 residues. Germline V gene data show CDR1 as GTSNPN and CDR2 as SVGIG (reference sequence). V gave up 4 bases and J gave up 4 bases, with 13 bases separating them. CDR3 in DNA: TGTGCCTGGAACCCCACGGGGGTCTATGGCTACACCTTC. As protein: CAWNPTGVYGYTF.

V and J are TRBV4-3 and TRBJ1-2; D possibly corresponds to TRBD1 (5 bases). Germline CDR1 is LGHNA and CDR2 is YSLEER. V lost 1 base to trimming and J lost 5 bases, with 11 bases between them. The CDR3 runs 14 residues. The CDR3 reads CASSQGTGLYGYTF. The CDR3 nucleotides read TGCGCCAGCAGCCAAGGTACAGGACTTTATGGCTACACCTTC.

This clone is a singleton in its sample. The chain employs TRBV9 and TRBJ1-6, with D unclear. This CDR3 has 12 residues. CDR1 is SGDLS, CDR2 YYNGEE, per germline. V lost 1 base to trimming and J lost 9 bases, with 5 bases between them. The CDR3 DNA reads TGTGCCAGCAGCGTAATAGGTTCACCCCTCCACTTT. Translation: CASSVIGSPLHF.

The rearrangement links TRBV30 to TRBJ2-1, with D unclear. V lost 1 base and J 4 bases, leaving 5 bases between the germline ends. Germline values: CDR1 GTSNPN, CDR2 SVGIG (reference sequence). CDR3 length: 12 residues. CDR3 sequence reads: CAWSARYNEQFF. CDR3 DNA: TGTGCCTGGAGTGCTAGGTACAATGAGCAGTTCTTC.

This chain joins TRBV10-3 and TRBJ2-1; no firm D call. V dropped 3 bases and J dropped 6 bases, with 15 bases sitting between them. This CDR3 is 15 amino acids long. Germline V gene lookup returns CDR1 ENHRY and CDR2 SYGVKD. CDR3 bases: TGTGCCATCAGTGATAGGGCAGATTCATTCAATGAGCAGTTCTTC. Translated, it gives CAISDRADSFNEQFF.

This clone was recorded once. The rearrangement uses TRBV15 and TRBJ2-6; D is unclear. Germline loops: CDR1 LNHNV, CDR2 YYDKDF (reference sequence). Trimming pared 5 bases from V and 0 bases from J, leaving 8 bases between. The CDR3 is 15 residues long. The CDR3 coding sequence is TGTGCCACCAGCTTTTTGGGCTCTGGGGCCAACGTCCTGACTTTC. This codes for CATSFLGSGANVLTF.

The V and J genes are TRBV3-1 (or the pseudogene TRBV3-2) and TRBJ2-7, with 9 bases lining up with TRBD2. J was trimmed by 3 bases and V by 1 base; bases with no gene match: 4. The CDR3 has 15 residues. Germline CDR1 is LGHDT and CDR2 is YNNKEL (reference sequence). The CDR3 region is CASSQGLADNYEQYF. DNA for the CDR3: TGTGCCAGCAGCCAAGGACTAGCGGATAACTACGAGCAGTACTTC.

The chain is built from TRBV9 and TRBJ1-2; D gene uncertain. CDR3 length equals 13 residues. V was clipped by 1 base and J by 5 bases, with 9 bases between them. The germline CDR1 and CDR2 sequences are SGDLS and YYNGEE. The CDR3 sequence is CASSVSPSYGYTF. The CDR3 region has the DNA TGTGCCAGCAGCGTATCCCCGTCTTATGGCTACACCTTC.

V gene TRBV5-1 combines with J gene TRBJ1-2, with D perhaps matching TRBD1 (6 bases). This CDR3 has 18 amino acids. The V end lost 0 bases, the J end lost 4 bases, and 22 bases lay between the germline ends. In germline, CDR1 is SGHRS, CDR2 YFSETQ. The CDR3: CASSLGRTGGGRLYGYTF. Written as DNA, the CDR3 is TGCGCCAGCAGCTTGGGACGTACGGGAGGGGGAAGACTCTATGGCTACACCTTC.

The chain links TRBV6-5 to TRBJ2-7, with D possibly matching TRBD2 (6 bases). Deletions cut 0 bases from V and 2 bases from J, with 11 bases between. The germline CDR1 and CDR2 sequences are MNHEY and SVGAGI. The CDR3 covers 15 residues. This chain's CDR3 is CASSYSNWEAYEQYF. In nucleotides, the CDR3 is TGTGCCAGCAGTTACTCGAATTGGGAGGCCTACGAGCAGTACTTC.

This clone was detected once. The chain has TRBV30 and TRBJ1-1; possible D gene TRBD1, 5 bases. The germline V gene has CDR1 GTSNPN and CDR2 SVGIG (reference sequence). The CDR3 runs to 12 residues. With 6 bases removed from V and 1 base from J, the gap between germline ends came to 9 bases. The CDR3 DNA sequence: TGTGCCTGCGGAGGGACGAACACTGAAGCTTTCTTT. It is translated as CACGGTNTEAFF.

The CDR3 DNA reads as TGCGCCAGACCCCTACGGGAGGGCTCCTACGAGCAGTACTTC. It is translated as CARPLREGSYEQYF. The rearrangement links TRBV10-1 to TRBJ2-7; 8 nucleotides agree with TRBD2. The germline V gene encodes CDR1 WNHNN and CDR2 SYGVQD (reference sequence). CDR3 length: 14 amino acids. Losses at the gene ends were 9 bases for V and 0 bases for J; bases not matched to a gene: 7.

Comment on this clone: At one end, the junction sequence differs from germline, possibly due to a read error. The rearrangement uses TRBV3-1 (or the pseudogene TRBV3-2) and TRBJ2-1; a possible D gene is TRBD2 (5 bases). Germline lookup yields CDR1 LGHDT and CDR2 YNNKEL (reference sequence). The CDR3 runs to 18 residues. CDR3 bases: TGTGCCAGTAGCCGAATGACTATGGGGATAAGGCTAATTAATGAGCAGTTCTTC. Translation gives CASSRMTMGIRLINEQFF.

This rearrangement joins TRBV7-9 to TRBJ1-5, with a weak D call TRBD1 (5 bases). V lost 5 bases and J lost 2, with 13 bases in between. The CDR3 contains 15 residues. CDR1 is SEHNR, CDR2 FQNEAQ, per germline (reference sequence). The CDR3 loop is CASSPQGEGNQPQHF. In DNA form, the CDR3 reads TGTGCCAGCAGCCCGCAGGGAGAGGGCAATCAGCCCCAGCATTTT.

The chain uses TRBV6-6 and TRBJ1-1, with D unclear. The CDR3 is made up of 13 amino acids. Germline assignment: CDR1 MNHNY and CDR2 SVGAGI (reference sequence). V lost 5 bases and J 1 base, leaving 8 bases between the germline ends. The CDR3 DNA reads TGTGCCAGCAGTGAGCAGGAGAACACTGAAGCTTTCTTT. Translating gives CASSEQENTEAFF.

The chain couples TRBV3-1 (or the pseudogene TRBV3-2) to TRBJ1-5, with D perhaps TRBD1 (6 bases). With 3 bases removed from V and 7 bases from J, the gap between germline ends came to 16 bases. CDR1 is LGHDT, CDR2 YNNKEL, per germline (reference sequence). The CDR3 extends over 15 amino acids. CDR3 amino acids: CASSQDARGGQPQHF. In DNA form, the CDR3 reads TGTGCCAGCAGCCAGGATGCGAGGGGGGGGCAGCCCCAGCATTTT.